These 27 T cell receptor beta chains were sequenced from one sample in a study of blood T cell repertoires in COVID-19. The repertoire was sequenced with immunoSEQ multiplex PCR; TCRdb's copy has only in-frame clones and lacks some. The sample has almost 200,000 clones, over 80% seen once. The specimen was peripheral blood. Every receptor here comes from a man in his sixties with COVID-19, enrolled during active disease.

The chain carries TRBV19 and TRBJ2-7; no clear D gene. V lost 0 bases, J lost 2 bases, and 8 bases lay in between. This CDR3 region has 14 residues. Germline CDR1 LNHDA, CDR2 SQIVND (reference sequence). Written as DNA, the CDR3 is TGTGCCAGTAGTATAGATTCCTCAGCCTACGAGCAGTACTTC. This sequence encodes CASSIDSSAYEQYF.

This sequence joins TRBV6-2 or TRBV6-3 and TRBJ1-5; no definite D call. Deletions cut 6 bases from V and 4 bases from J, with 10 bases between. Germline assignment: CDR1 MNHEY and CDR2 SVGEGT. The CDR3 extends over 13 amino acids. CDR3 amino acids: CASSPTKNQPQHF. For the CDR3, the DNA is TGTGCCAGCAGCCCGACAAAGAATCAGCCCCAGCATTTT.

The chain recombines TRBV4-1 with TRBJ2-7; 7 nucleotides agree with TRBD1. Germline trimming cut 0 bases from V and 0 bases from J; bases unmatched to any gene: 2. This CDR3 has 15 residues. CDR1 and CDR2 (germline): MGHRA, YSYEKL. CDR3 residues: CASSQDRDSSYEQYF. In nucleotides, the CDR3 is TGCGCCAGCAGCCAAGATAGGGACAGCTCCTACGAGCAGTACTTC.

The rearrangement uses TRBV20-1 and TRBJ2-7, with D unclear. This CDR3 is 12 amino acids long. V lost 3 bases and J lost 2, with 8 bases in between. Germline V gives CDR1 DFQATT, CDR2 SNEGSKA (reference sequence). Here the CDR3 reads CSASTTTYEQYF. The CDR3 DNA reads as TGCAGTGCTAGTACTACTACCTACGAGCAGTACTTC.

This clone has a single count. The rearrangement links TRBV2 to TRBJ2-7; the D gene is possibly TRBD1 (6 bases). Germline CDR1 is SNHLY and CDR2 is FYNNEI. The V gene lost 7 bases and the J gene lost 5 bases, with 15 bases spanning the gap. This CDR3 contains 13 residues. In DNA, the CDR3 is TGTGCCAGCAAACTGGGACACCCCAACGAGCAGTACTTC. Translation: CASKLGHPNEQYF.

The V gene is TRBV2, the J gene TRBJ2-1, with no clear D. The germline V gene has CDR1 SNHLY and CDR2 FYNNEI. This CDR3 comprises 13 residues. Trimming shortened V by 3 bases and J by 5 bases, and 8 bases separated the two germline ends. The CDR3 sequence is CASSDAVNNEQFF. CDR3 DNA: TGTGCCAGCAGTGACGCGGTGAACAATGAGCAGTTCTTC.

The chain couples TRBV3-1 (or the pseudogene TRBV3-2) to TRBJ1-3; TRBD1 is a possible D gene (6 bases). The CDR3 totals 16 residues. V lost 0 bases and J lost 5, with 14 bases in between. CDR1 is LGHDT, CDR2 YNNKEL, per germline (reference sequence). CDR3 sequence reads: CASSQEGTRLRNTIYF. CDR3 bases: TGTGCCAGCAGCCAAGAAGGGACAAGGTTAAGAAACACCATATATTTT.

This clone has just a few counts. The chain couples TRBV28 to TRBJ1-5; no definite D call. This CDR3 region has 13 residues. The V gene lost 4 bases and the J gene lost 8 bases, with 12 bases spanning the gap. Per the germline V gene, CDR1 is MDHEN and CDR2 is SYDVKM. CDR3 residues: CASSSAGSEPQHF. In DNA, the CDR3 is TGTGCCAGCAGTTCCGCGGGGAGTGAGCCCCAGCATTTT. The variable domain in full, with the rest retrieved from reference TRBV28 and TRBJ1-5, is DVKVTQSSRYLVKRTGEKVFLECVQDMDHENMFWYRQDPGLGLRLIYFSYDVKMKEKGDIPEGYSVSREKKERFSLILESASTNQTSMYLCASSSAGSEPQHFGDGTRLSIL.

The chain has TRBV7-9 and TRBJ2-2; D remains ambiguous. Deletions cut 5 bases from V and 1 base from J, with 8 bases between. Germline CDR1 is SEHNR and CDR2 is FQNEAQ (reference sequence). The CDR3 runs to 14 residues. CDR3 bases: TGTGCCAGCAGCGCTCAGTTGAACACCGGGGAGCTGTTTTTT. Translated: CASSAQLNTGELFF.

The rearrangement uses TRBV4-1 and TRBJ1-2; tentative D call: TRBD1 (6 bases). CDR3 size: 13 residues. The germline CDR1 and CDR2 sequences are MGHRA and YSYEKL. The V end was cut by 4 bases, the J end by 2 bases, with 8 bases between. The CDR3 region has the DNA TGCGCCAGCAGCCCCGGACAGAACTATGGCTACACCTTC. Encoded protein: CASSPGQNYGYTF.

This sequence joins TRBV5-1 and TRBJ2-5, with D perhaps matching TRBD2 (5 bases). Looked up from germline, CDR1 is SGHRS and CDR2 is YFSETQ. Trimming stripped 4 bases from V and 5 bases from J, with 12 bases between. The length of the CDR3 is 13 residues. CDR3 loop: CASSHDWEETQYF. For the CDR3, the DNA is TGCGCCAGCAGCCACGACTGGGAGGAGACCCAGTACTTC.

The chain recombines TRBV7-2 with TRBJ1-1; D possibly corresponds to TRBD1 (5 bases). The CDR3 loop spans 10 amino acids. Between the trimmed V and J ends, which lost 6 bases and 13 bases, there was a span of 12 bases. Germline values: CDR1 SGHTA, CDR2 FQGNSA. The CDR3 sequence is CASRAGQGFF. CDR3 in DNA: TGTGCCAGCAGAGCAGGCCAGGGTTTCTTT.

This clone was detected once. The sample carries other DNA sequences with the same CDR3. The CDR3 nucleotides are TGTGCCAGCAGCTCGCGACAGGGTAATGAAAAACTGTTTTTT. Residues: CASSSRQGNEKLFF. This rearrangement joins TRBV5-4 to TRBJ1-4; TRBD1 matches 7 bases. The V gene's germline CDR1 is SGHNT and CDR2 YYREEE (reference sequence). The length of the CDR3 is 14 residues. V was clipped by 3 bases and J by 4 bases; unmatched bases: 3.

The chain links TRBV29-1 to TRBJ1-2, with D uncertain. The germline V and J ends were trimmed by 4 bases and 8 bases, with 8 bases remaining between them. The CDR3 consists of 10 residues. Germline V gives CDR1 SQVTM, CDR2 ANQGSEA. In DNA form, the CDR3 reads TGCAGCGTTGGTGAGGTCGGCTACACCTTC. It yields the protein CSVGEVGYTF.

A note on this clone: Different DNA sequences within this sample yield the same CDR3. The chain recombines TRBV18 with TRBJ1-5; 12 positions match TRBD1. The germline CDR1 and CDR2 sequences are KGHSH and LQKENI. Trimming at V came to 3 bases and at J to 2 bases, leaving 2 bases not matched to a gene. The CDR3 contains 16 residues. As DNA, the CDR3 is TGTGCCAGCTCACCGGGACAGGGGGCGGGCAATCAGCCCCAGCATTTT. It codes for CASSPGQGAGNQPQHF. The variable domain in full, with the rest retrieved from reference TRBV18 and TRBJ1-5, is NAGVMQNPRHLVRRRGQEARLRCSPMKGHSHVYWYRQLPEEGLKFMVYLQKENIIDESGMPKERFSAEFPKEGPSILRIQQVVRGDSAAYFCASSPGQGAGNQPQHFGDGTRLSIL.

This clone was seen only once. The CDR3: CASSQEVPSGIYNEQFF. CDR3 DNA sequence: TGTGCCAGCAGCCAAGAGGTTCCTAGCGGGATCTACAATGAGCAGTTCTTC. V gene TRBV14 combines with J gene TRBJ2-1; 9 positions match TRBD2. With 0 bases clipped from V and 3 bases from J, the junction kept 6 bases outside the gene matches. The CDR3 is 17 residues long. Germline values: CDR1 SGHDN, CDR2 FVKESK.

The chain carries TRBV19 and TRBJ1-5, with a tentative D call TRBD1 (5 bases). The CDR3 spans 15 residues. V lost 4 bases and J 0 bases, leaving 10 bases between the germline ends. Germline loops: CDR1 LNHDA, CDR2 SQIVND (reference sequence). CDR3 protein: CASSKGQVSNQPQHF. CDR3 in DNA: TGTGCCAGTAGTAAAGGACAAGTTAGCAATCAGCCCCAGCATTTT.

V usage is TRBV7-6 and J usage is TRBJ2-7; D is unclear. Germline lookup yields CDR1 SGHVS and CDR2 FNYEAQ. Trimming took off 1 base at V and 2 bases at J, with 6 bases between the two ends. CDR3 length: 13 residues. CDR3 in amino acids: CASSLGVTYEQYF. CDR3 coding DNA: TGTGCCAGCAGCTTAGGCGTTACCTACGAGCAGTACTTC. Looking up the rest from reference TRBV7-6 and TRBJ2-7 gives the full variable domain: GAGVSQSPRYKVTKRGQDVALRCDPISGHVSLYWYRQALGQGPEFLTYFNYEAQQDKSGLPNDRFSAERPEGSISTLTIQRTEQRDSAMYRCASSLGVTYEQYFGPGTRLTVT.

In DNA form, the CDR3 reads TGTGCCAGCAGCTCCAAAGAGGGAAACACCATATATTTT. This codes for CASSSKEGNTIYF. The chain couples TRBV2 to TRBJ1-3; D is unresolved. This CDR3 is 13 amino acids long. V gave up 6 bases and J gave up 4 bases, with 10 bases separating them. The V gene's germline CDR1 is SNHLY and CDR2 FYNNEI.

There are a few counts of this clone. Other nucleotide sequences from this sample produce the same CDR3. This sequence joins TRBV9 and TRBJ2-1; possible D gene TRBD2, 5 bases. Trimming left V 0 bases short and J 0 bases short, with 10 bases between. Per the germline V gene, CDR1 is SGDLS and CDR2 is YYNGEE. There are 16 residues in the CDR3. CDR3 protein: CASSVEGRGSYNEQFF. The CDR3, as DNA: TGTGCCAGCAGCGTAGAAGGACGGGGCTCCTACAATGAGCAGTTCTTC.

This clone has a handful of counts. The chain links TRBV28 to TRBJ1-5; weak D call: TRBD1 (5 bases). CDR1 and CDR2 (germline): MDHEN, SYDVKM. This CDR3 comprises 16 residues. V lost 2 bases and J lost 2, with 13 bases in between. The CDR3 DNA reads TGTGCCAGCAGTTTAGTTTCAGGGTCACGCAATCAGCCCCAGCATTTT. Its protein is CASSLVSGSRNQPQHF.

The rearrangement joins TRBV27 to TRBJ2-7, with 10 bases aligning to TRBD1. The CDR3 totals 16 residues. Unmatched junction bases numbered 12, after V lost 5 bases and J lost 5 bases. Germline V gives CDR1 MNHEY, CDR2 SMNVEV (reference sequence). The CDR3 sequence: CASSPPDRGTVNEQYF. CDR3 DNA: TGTGCCAGCAGTCCCCCGGACAGGGGGACGGTAAACGAGCAGTACTTC.

The V and J genes are TRBV5-1 and TRBJ2-7; D is ambiguous. Germline values: CDR1 SGHRS, CDR2 YFSETQ. V lost 4 bases, J lost 2 bases, and 13 bases lay in between. This CDR3 has 14 amino acids. The CDR3 here is CASSLRPGTYEQYF. The DNA of the CDR3 is TGCGCCAGCAGCCTACGCCCAGGAACCTACGAGCAGTACTTC.

The gene calls are TRBV14 and TRBJ2-1; D ambiguous. The CDR3 length is 14 residues. V shed 3 bases and J shed 4 bases, with 10 bases lying between them. From germline, CDR1 is SGHDN and CDR2 FVKESK. CDR3 sequence (DNA): TGTGCCAGCAGCCAGGTCGCAGGTTACAATGAGCAGTTCTTC. Its translation is CASSQVAGYNEQFF. The full variable domain, its missing parts supplied by reference TRBV14 and TRBJ2-1, is EAGVTQFPSHSVIEKGQTVTLRCDPISGHDNLYWYRRVMGKEIKFLLHFVKESKQDESGMPNNRFLAERTGGTYSTLKVQPAELEDSGVYFCASSQVAGYNEQFFGPGTRLTVL.

The V and J genes are TRBV10-1 and TRBJ2-7; TRBD1 might be the D (6 bases). The CDR3 consists of 12 residues. Per germline, CDR1 WNHNN and CDR2 SYGVQD (reference sequence). V lost 8 bases and J 3 bases, leaving 11 bases between the germline ends. The CDR3: CASSQGNYEQYF. CDR3 bases: TGCGCCAGCTCCCAGGGGAACTACGAGCAGTACTTC.

The chain joins TRBV11-2 to TRBJ1-3; D is possibly TRBD1 (5 bases). This CDR3 region has 15 residues. V lost 3 bases and J 0 bases, leaving 9 bases between the germline ends. Germline V CDR1 and CDR2: SGHAT, FQNNGV. CDR3 protein: CASSFLGVSGNTIYF. The DNA of the CDR3 is TGTGCCAGCAGCTTCTTAGGGGTCTCTGGAAACACCATATATTTT.

J is TRBJ1-5 and V is TRBV6-1; 8 positions match TRBD1. CDR3 length equals 16 residues. Per the germline V gene, CDR1 is MNHNS and CDR2 is SASEGT. V trimming: 4 bases; J trimming: 8 bases; junction bases outside the gene matches: 13. In DNA, the CDR3 is TGTGCCAGCAGTGGCCGGGACAGGTTCATTCTTAAGCCCCAGCATTTT. It codes for CASSGRDRFILKPQHF.